The TCR beta chain under discussion was sequenced for a study of blood T cells in healthy people across ages (dated by TCRdb to 2013 to 2016). General notes on the study: In model experiments, template switching captured roughly one uniquely barcoded TCR beta cDNA molecule for every two T cells. Using deep sequencing normalized with unique cDNA molecular identifiers, the study measured how TCR beta repertoire diversity changes with age. Four age groups were formed from the donors: young (average about 17 years), middle-aged (less than 40), aged (62) and long-lived (approximately 80). To avoid experimental bias, donors of different ages were randomly spread across the sequencing lanes. Using the same blood draw, the study looked at two additional independent replicas of 1 million unique cDNA reads for two donors, one aged 18 to 30 and the other aged 80 or older. The research as a whole found: The long-lived group showed more naive CD4+ T cells, fewer expanded clones and increased TCR diversity than the aged group, suggesting age selection. Because donor CMV infection status was unknown, age-related changes in expanded clonotypes were potentially confounded. Observed TCR beta diversity correlated strongly with the percentage of naive T cells measured by flow cytometry. As age increased, observed TCR beta diversity per million T cells dropped in a roughly linear way, and a significant reduction was already evident by age 40. Estimates of total diversity from one million sequenced T cells were regarded as lower bounds and underestimates. Because profiling used bulk unsorted PBMCs, naive and antigen-experienced compartments could not be compared conclusively.

Libraries were made using 5' RACE. Reads for this sample came from an Illumina HiSeq 2500. A second PCR of roughly 7 to 12 cycles was performed with a sample-barcoded 5' primer and a J-beta primer mix. A template-switch 5' adaptor carrying 12 random nucleotides introduced a unique molecular identifier onto each TCR beta cDNA molecule. Each sample yielded at least 3 million CDR3-containing paired-end reads. First-strand cDNA was synthesized from all RNA with the Mint cDNA synthesis kit, primed by a TRBC-specific oligonucleotide. All cDNA was treated with uracil-DNA glycosylase and then went through a first 18-cycle PCR with the universal primers M1SS and BC2_uni_R. The original methods were these. Normalization of each sample was performed by random selection of 1 million high-quality reads, each carrying a distinct molecular identifier. Instead of being binned into consensus sequences, reads that shared molecular identifiers were thrown out. MiTCR, run with a Q25 quality threshold and the strictest error-elimination algorithm, handled CDR3 identification, clonotype clustering and error correction. A nonparametric unseen species model with Euler transformation was used to estimate lower-bound total TCR beta diversity. TCRdb reran the public reads through fastp at Q25 and MiXCR, keeping productive beta chains. Rows are combined by CDR3 protein, so each entry shows the most common genes and DNA. These V and J calls originate from TCRdb's pipeline instead of the authors' own analysis. In all, the sample holds about 1.6 million distinct CDR3 sequences, and roughly 30% of those were seen once. Around 10% of the sample lies in the top ten.

Donors were 40 or so systemically healthy Caucasian individuals from Russia aged roughly 6 to 100 years. Around 9.7 milliliters of peripheral blood were collected from each donor into EDTA-treated Vacutainer tubes. Ficoll-Paque density-gradient centrifugation was used to isolate PBMCs, with at least 6.5 million per sample. Total RNA was extracted from PBMCs with Trizol reagent, with at least 5 micrograms obtained per sample. For every donor, flow cytometry on a PBMC aliquot measured the percentage of naive CD45RAhigh/CD27high T cells. Unmatched junction bases come to 8, with V trimmed by 7 bases and J by 3 bases. From the cysteine up to the phenylalanine, the CDR3 has a length of 14 residues. Left in the record is the CDR3 DNA by itself, 42 bases read in frame from the first base. For this clonotype: Its antigen is currently not known. Base-call qualities are not available, and no considerably larger clone is one nucleotide away.

The rearranged segments are TRBV12-3 or TRBV12-4 and TRBJ2-7; 8 of the junction bases match TRBD1. This clonotype was obtained from a woman in her 30s in good health. The sample taken for sequencing was blood. In nucleotides, the sequence is TGTGCCAGCAAAAGGACAGGGTACATCTACGAGCAGTACTTC. Its coded protein is CASKRTGYIYEQYF.